These T cell receptor beta chains were read from a single sample in a study of blood T cell repertoires in COVID-19. The method was immunoSEQ multiplex PCR; TCRdb's version includes in-frame clones alone and lacks a portion of them. The profile covers about 120,000 clones, with 75% to 95% appearing a single time and 1.5% to 2% taken by the ten largest. Sequences were obtained from peripheral blood. The receptors derive from a human donor with active COVID-19. The donor label of this sample is uncertain. CDR3s include the opening cysteine and the closing phenylalanine or tryptophan. The D gene is left open where the match is weak. Only some rows state a clone size, as once, few, many or a class for expanded clones.

16	NA	TRBJ2-7	TRBV5-6	NA	TGTGCCAGCAGCTTGTCATCCCACAGGGCTGTCCACGAGCAGTACTTC	CASSLSSHRAVHEQYF
14	NA	TRBJ2-7	TRBV11-2	TRBD1	TGTGCCAGCAGCCGATCTGGGACAGGGGCCGAGCAGTACTTC	CASSRSGTGAEQYF
15	NA	TRBJ2-7	TRBV6-5	TRBD1	TGTGCCAGCAGAATTGGGGACAGGGGGCTTTACGAGCAGTACTTC	CASRIGDRGLYEQYF
19	NA	TRBJ2-5	TRBV4-2	TRBD2	TGTGCCAGCAGCCAAGATTGGCTAGCGGGGGGGCCTGAGAGGGAGACCCAGTACTTC	CASSQDWLAGGPERETQYF
16	NA	TRBJ1-2	TRBV6-2/TRBV6-3	TRBD1	TGTGCCAGCAGCCCTAGTTTGGACAGGGGCCTCTATGGCTACACCTTC	CASSPSLDRGLYGYTF
15	once	TRBJ1-5	TRBV5-8	TRBD1	TGTGCCAGCAGCGGGGGGACAGCGTCTAATCAGCCCCAGCATTTT	CASSGGTASNQPQHF
14	once	TRBJ2-5	TRBV5-1	TRBD2	TGCGCCAGCAGCCTGGGGACTAGCGGATTGACCCAGTACTTC	CASSLGTSGLTQYF
16	NA	TRBJ2-2	TRBV6-2/TRBV6-3	TRBD1	TGTGCCAGCAGTAACTCCCGACAGGGAACCACCGGGGAGCTGTTTTTT	CASSNSRQGTTGELFF
13	NA	TRBJ1-2	TRBV5-6	NA	TGTGCCAGCAGCTTCACAGGGACCTATGGCTACACCTTC	CASSFTGTYGYTF
14	NA	TRBJ2-1	TRBV5-6	TRBD1	TGTGCCAGCAGCTTACTCGCAGGGGGCAATGAGCAGTTCTTC	CASSLLAGGNEQFF
13	few	TRBJ1-2	TRBV18	NA	TGTGCCAGCTCACGACGTACGGGGGGTGGCTACACCTTC	CASSRRTGGGYTF
13	NA	TRBJ2-5	TRBV5-6	NA	TGTGCCAGCAGCTTTCTGGGGAGAGAGACCCAGTACTTC	CASSFLGRETQYF
13	NA	TRBJ1-4	TRBV18	NA	TGTGCCAGCTCACCAACGAGGAATGAAAAACTGTTTTTT	CASSPTRNEKLFF
15	NA	TRBJ1-2	TRBV4-1	TRBD1	TGCGCCAGCAGCCCGGCCAACAGGGGACGCGATGGCTACACCTTC	CASSPANRGRDGYTF
14	NA	TRBJ2-7	TRBV10-2	NA	TGCGCCAGCAGTGAGTCCCAGGCTCTCTACGAGCAGTACTTC	CASSESQALYEQYF
17	NA	TRBJ1-3	TRBV5-6	TRBD1	TGTGCCAGCAGCTTGGGGGCAGGGGGAGTACGTGGAAACACCATATATTTT	CASSLGAGGVRGNTIYF
16	NA	TRBJ2-1	TRBV9	TRBD2	TGTGCCAGCAGCCCCCAGCGGGAGGAGCTCTACAATGAGCAGTTCTTC	CASSPQREELYNEQFF
15	NA	TRBJ1-1	TRBV28	TRBD1	TGTGCCAGCAGTCCTTACAGGGGGACGGACACTGAAGCTTTCTTT	CASSPYRGTDTEAFF
17	NA	TRBJ1-3	TRBV19	NA	TGTGCCAGTAGTGACCCGGGACAACCTAGCTCTGGAAACACCATATATTTT	CASSDPGQPSSGNTIYF
16	NA	TRBJ1-2	TRBV9	NA	TGTGCCAGCAGCGTATTAGACAGCACTTCTAACTATGGCTACACCTTC	CASSVLDSTSNYGYTF
14	NA	TRBJ2-1	TRBV9	TRBD2	TGTGCCAGCTCCGGGACTATCTCCTACAATGAGCAGTTCTTC	CASSGTISYNEQFF
15	NA	TRBJ2-5	TRBV27	NA	TGTGCCAGCAGTTTATCTGGCAGGCCGGAAGGGACCCAGTACTTC	CASSLSGRPEGTQYF
14	once	TRBJ2-3	TRBV6-6	TRBD1	TGTGCCAGCAGCGAGACAGGGGGCTCAGATACGCAGTATTTT	CASSETGGSDTQYF
14	few	TRBJ1-6	TRBV6-1	TRBD1	TGTGCCAGCAGTGAACGGACAGGCAATTCACCCCTCCACTTT	CASSERTGNSPLHF
15	once	TRBJ1-4	TRBV4-1	NA	TGCGCCAGCAGCCACTCCCAGAGGGCTAATGAAAAACTGTTTTTT	CASSHSQRANEKLFF
14	NA	TRBJ2-5	TRBV27	NA	TGTGCCAGCAGTTTGACCTATCAGCGAGAGACCCAGTACTTC	CASSLTYQRETQYF
15	NA	TRBJ2-7	TRBV28	TRBD2	TGTGCCACCCGTAGCGGGGGTTCGTCTATCTACGAGCAGTACTTC	CATRSGGSSIYEQYF
15	NA	TRBJ2-1	TRBV5-1	NA	TGCGCCAGCAGCTTTCCGCGGGACTCGTACAATGAGCAGTTCTTC	CASSFPRDSYNEQFF
22	NA	TRBJ2-1	TRBV24-1	TRBD2	TGTGCCACCAGTGATTCCGTCCCCCTAAAAACCCTTTCGGGGGGGGTCCCGTGCGAGCAGTTCTTC	CATSDSVPLKTLSGGVPCEQFF
12	NA	TRBJ2-5	TRBV6-5	TRBD1	TGTGCCAGCGGACAGGGGTCGGAGACCCAGTACTTC	CASGQGSETQYF
16	NA	TRBJ2-5	TRBV3-1/TRBV3-2	TRBD2	TGTGCCAGCAGCCTCGGGACTAGCGGCCCCCAAGAGACCCAGTACTTC	CASSLGTSGPQETQYF
15	once	TRBJ2-7	TRBV6-5	NA	TGTGCCAGCAGTTACAGGTGGGCGAGTTCCTACGAGCAGTACTTC	CASSYRWASSYEQYF
11	NA	TRBJ1-1	TRBV12-3/TRBV12-4	NA	TGTGCCAGCAGCACCGGTACTGAAGCTTTCTTT	CASSTGTEAFF
13	NA	TRBJ1-2	TRBV14	TRBD1	TGTGCCAGCAGCCGGGACAGCTTAGGAGGCTACACCTTC	CASSRDSLGGYTF
14	NA	TRBJ2-5	TRBV5-6	TRBD1	TGTGCCAGCAGCCTACAGGGGTACCAAGAGACCCAGTACTTC	CASSLQGYQETQYF
13	once	TRBJ2-1	TRBV6-2/TRBV6-3	NA	TGTGCCAGCAGTTACTCGACACCCCCCGAGCAGTTCTTC	CASSYSTPPEQFF
16	once	TRBJ1-1	TRBV11-2	TRBD1	TGTGCCAGCAGCACACTACAGGGGATATCGAGGACTGAAGCTTTCTTT	CASSTLQGISRTEAFF
15	NA	TRBJ1-2	TRBV9	NA	TGTGCCAGCAGCCCGAGCGTTAGGAATAACTATGGCTACACCTTC	CASSPSVRNNYGYTF
11	few	TRBJ2-7	TRBV19	NA	TGTGCCAGTACTTCTTCCTACGAGCAGTACTTC	CASTSSYEQYF
18	NA	TRBJ1-1	TRBV5-1	TRBD1	TGCGCCAGCAGCTCTTGGGGGACAGGGGGCCCCACTGACACTGAAGCTTTCTTT	CASSSWGTGGPTDTEAFF
15	once	TRBJ2-2	TRBV27	NA	TGTGCCAGCAATATAAAGGGGGGGGGCACCGGGGAGCTGTTTTTT	CASNIKGGGTGELFF
16	NA	TRBJ2-2	TRBV7-9	NA	TGTGCCAGCAGCTTCCGCGGACAGACGAACACCGGGGAGCTGTTTTTT	CASSFRGQTNTGELFF
14	NA	TRBJ2-7	TRBV27	TRBD1	TGTGCCAGCAGCTATGGACAGGCGAGCTACGAGCAGTACTTC	CASSYGQASYEQYF
15	once	TRBJ2-2	TRBV11-2	NA	TGTGCCAGCAACCCCAGCCGGGGGTACACCGGGGAGCTGTTTTTT	CASNPSRGYTGELFF
13	NA	TRBJ2-5	TRBV5-1	NA	TGCGCCAGCAGCTTGGGTAGGGGAGAGACCCAGTACTTC	CASSLGRGETQYF
13	NA	TRBJ1-1	TRBV28	TRBD1	TGTGCCAGCAGTTTACCAGGGGGATATGAAGCTTTCTTT	CASSLPGGYEAFF
11	NA	TRBJ1-1	TRBV29-1	NA	TGCAGCGTTGACAGGAACACTGAAGCTTTCTTT	CSVDRNTEAFF
17	NA	TRBJ1-3	TRBV9	NA	TGTGCCAGCAGCGCTCCTCGGCGGGGGGGTTCTGGAAACACCATATATTTT	CASSAPRRGGSGNTIYF
16	NA	TRBJ2-1	TRBV9	TRBD2	TGTGCCAGCAGCCCTAGACTAGCGGCGTCCTACAATGAGCAGTTCTTC	CASSPRLAASYNEQFF
13	NA	TRBJ2-7	TRBV27	NA	TGTGCCAGCAGTTTTCAGGCAACCTACGAGCAGTACTTC	CASSFQATYEQYF